A single T cell receptor (beta chain) is shown here with its context. The sample originates from a study of Tregs in tolerant kidney transplant recipients. With 5 bases clipped from V and 2 bases from J, the junction kept 21 bases outside the gene matches. CDR1 and CDR2 from the germline V gene are SEHNR and FQNEAQ (reference sequence). The CDR3 is made up of 19 amino acids. Sequencing used immunoSEQ multiplex PCR; TCRdb keeps in-frame clones, though not all of them. Among about 81,000 clones, about 91% were seen once, and the ten largest hold roughly 1.5%. Mixed chimerism was transient after nonmyeloablative marrow transplants from related graft donors.

This TCR was sampled from a human patient who received a combined kidney and bone marrow transplant. Some T cells may trace back to the graft donor. Specimen: CD4+ T cells from blood (PBMCs), collected 24 months after the transplant. The rearrangement joins TRBV7-9 to TRBJ2-7; 7 bases are shared with TRBD2. CDR3 region: CASSPNRLASGDGAYEQYF. DNA for the CDR3: TGTGCCAGCAGCCCCAACAGGCTTGCTAGCGGAGATGGAGCCTACGAGCAGTACTTC.